Given below is one TCR beta chain in context. The PCR employed 60 Vbeta primers together with 13 Jbeta primers. The method was immunoSEQ multiplex PCR; TCRdb's version includes in-frame clones alone and lacks a portion of them. Here the sample spans some 130,000 clones, roughly four fifths being singletons. These data come from a study of cytomegalovirus exposure and HLA in healthy donors. With 1 base removed from V and 4 bases from J, the gap between germline ends came to 19 bases. Per germline, CDR1 GTSNPN and CDR2 SVGIG (reference sequence). This CDR3 contains 16 residues. Input material: PBMCs. This sequence was found in a woman in her fifties or sixties in good health and CMV-seronegative. V usage is TRBV30 and J usage is TRBJ1-1; D not resolved. The chain's CDR3 is CAWSAFQQVFSTEAFF. The CDR3 bases are TGTGCCTGGAGTGCATTCCAGCAGGTCTTCAGCACTGAAGCTTTCTTT.